Sequencing of this T cell receptor beta chain was carried out in a study of Graves' ophthalmopathy and Graves' hyperthyroidism. Overall study findings and caveats: Separation of ophthalmopathy from stable hyperthyroidism was achieved by a 13-signature model, at around 90% sensitivity and approximately 84% specificity.

This clonotype was counted at least ten times. Its matching antigen is unknown. The stable label applied to hyperthyroidism with no ophthalmopathy within 18 months of follow-up. Ineligible for inclusion were patients with other autoimmune diseases, uncontrolled infections, pregnancy or lactation. PBMCs stemmed from approximately 9.7 ml of fresh peripheral blood. The TCR beta CDR3 regions underwent amplification from RNA transcripts. HTBI-primed first-round RT-PCR preceded second-round multiplex PCR. TCRdb re-derived calls from the multiplex PCR reads in MiXCR, one entry per CDR3 protein. Of 620,000 or so distinct CDR3 sequences listed, over 20% were seen once; the top ten hold more than 5.5%. The clonotype was recovered from a woman aged 18-29 years with stable Graves' hyperthyroidism. Some clones in this sample may be carry-over from other donors' samples. The sample was peripheral blood.

CDR3 sequence reads: CASSAPGASLAFF. Written as DNA, the CDR3 is TGTGCCAGCAGCGCCCCTGGGGCATCCCTGGCTTTCTTT. The chain uses TRBV7-9 and TRBJ1-1; D might be TRBD1 (5 bases). V dropped 5 bases and J dropped 11 bases, with 18 bases sitting between them. From germline, CDR1 is SEHNR and CDR2 FQNEAQ (reference sequence). CDR3 size: 13 residues.